The 20 T cell receptor beta chains given below trace back to one sample, sequenced in a study of cytomegalovirus exposure and HLA in healthy donors (dated 2017 in TCRdb). The library was built by means of the immunoSEQ multiplex PCR assay. A mixture of 60 forward primers for TCR Vbeta segments and 13 reverse primers for TCR Jbeta segments was used in the multiplex PCR. TCRdb holds this immuneACCESS table with in-frame rearrangements only. Some clones are missing; in checked studies, unresolved V genes explain under half, and the rest has no known cause. The sample contains about 120,000 clones, about 80% of them found a single time. 2.5% to 3% of the sample goes to the ten largest clones. The sequenced material came from PBMCs. The source is a young man in good health and CMV-seronegative.

This clone appeared a single time. Its ends do not fully match the called genes, so a read error is possible. The chain joins TRBV7-2 to TRBJ1-5; D may be TRBD1 (6 bases). The CDR3 is 14 amino acids. Germline V gene lookup returns CDR1 SGHTA and CDR2 FQGNSA. CDR3 sequence (DNA): TGTGCCAGCAGCTCCATGACAGGAAAACAGCCCCAGAATTTT. Translation: CASSSMTGKQPQNF.

The chain joins TRBV7-9 to TRBJ2-7; 9 nucleotides agree with TRBD1. Germline values: CDR1 SEHNR, CDR2 FQNEAQ (reference sequence). J lost 2 bases, V lost 5 bases, and 4 bases had no gene match. This CDR3 region has 14 residues. CDR3 region: CASSPTGGTYEQYF. In nucleotides, the CDR3 is TGTGCCAGCAGCCCGACAGGGGGAACCTACGAGCAGTACTTC. Filled out from reference TRBV7-9 and TRBJ2-7, the complete variable domain reads DTGVSQNPRHKITKRGQNVTFRCDPISEHNRLYWYRQTLGQGPEFLTYFQNEAQLEKSRLLSDRFSAERPKGSFSTLEIQRTEQGDSAMYLCASSPTGGTYEQYFGPGTRLTVT.

This clone was seen a few times. In nucleotides, the CDR3 is TGTGCCAGCAGCTACGAGGGTCCAGATACGCAGTATTTT. It translates to CASSYEGPDTQYF. J is TRBJ2-3 and V is TRBV6-5; perhaps TRBD2 as D (5 bases). The V end was cut by 6 bases, the J end by 4 bases, with 11 bases between. Germline CDR1 reads MNHEY; CDR2 reads SVGAGI. The CDR3 is 13 residues long.

The chain links TRBV7-3 to TRBJ1-1, with 7 positions matching TRBD1. CDR1 SGHTA and CDR2 FQGTGA come from the germline V gene. This CDR3 is 14 amino acids long. The ends lost 4 bases at V and 7 bases at J; junction bases unmatched: 9. The CDR3 DNA reads as TGTGCCAGCAGCTCGCTAGGGACAGACGATGAAGCTTTCTTT. It specifies CASSSLGTDDEAFF.

This clone was observed once. The chain links TRBV7-9 to TRBJ2-1, with 9 positions matching TRBD2. CDR1 is SEHNR and CDR2 is FQNEAQ in the germline V gene (reference sequence). The CDR3 has 17 amino acids. V shed 2 bases, J shed 1 base, and the junction held 6 bases outside the gene matches. The CDR3 region is CASSLTPSGKSYNEQFF. In nucleotides, the CDR3 is TGTGCCAGCAGCTTAACCCCTAGCGGGAAGTCCTACAATGAGCAGTTCTTC.

This chain joins TRBV6-5 and TRBJ1-5; no clear D gene. Trimming took 7 bases from V and 2 from J, leaving 12 bases between them. The CDR3 is 14 amino acids. Germline CDR1 reads MNHEY; CDR2 reads SVGAGI. CDR3 sequence reads: CASKRPGGNQPQHF. CDR3 DNA sequence: TGTGCCAGCAAGCGTCCCGGGGGCAATCAGCCCCAGCATTTT.

The gene calls are TRBV6-1 and TRBJ2-3, with TRBD2 identical over 10 bases. The CDR3 is 16 residues long. The germline V gene encodes CDR1 MNHNS and CDR2 SASEGT. The trim removed 2 bases at V and 0 bases at J, leaving 2 bases unmatched. The chain's CDR3 is CASSEWTSGSTDTQYF. The CDR3 DNA reads TGTGCCAGCAGTGAATGGACTAGCGGTAGCACAGATACGCAGTATTTT.

The gene calls are TRBV28 and TRBJ1-3; D possibly corresponds to TRBD1 (5 bases). The germline V gene has CDR1 MDHEN and CDR2 SYDVKM. The CDR3 consists of 14 residues. V was shortened by 3 bases and J by 7 bases, with 13 bases between the two germline ends. CDR3 DNA: TGTGCCAGCAGTTTCCCCAGGGATTCGAACACCATATATTTT. Translating gives CASSFPRDSNTIYF.

This clone has more than one count but fewer than ten. A junction boundary mismatches the germline segment, possibly from a read error. The V and J genes are TRBV30 and TRBJ1-2, with TRBD1 identical over 10 bases. Germline values: CDR1 GTSNPN, CDR2 SVGIG (reference sequence). CDR3 length equals 13 residues. CDR3: CAWSAWDRGGYPF. CDR3 nucleotide sequence: TGTGCCTGGAGTGCATGGGACAGGGGAGGCTACCCCTTC.

The J gene is TRBJ2-3, the V gene TRBV5-1; 13 bases are shared with TRBD2. V lost 7 bases to trimming and J lost 6 bases; unmatched junction nucleotides: 8. Germline-derived CDR1 and CDR2 are SGHRS and YFSETQ. CDR3 length: 15 residues. CDR3 loop: CASLVGLAGVDTQYF. The CDR3 bases are TGCGCCAGCCTGGTAGGACTAGCGGGAGTGGATACGCAGTATTTT. The complete variable domain, with remaining parts taken from reference TRBV5-1 and TRBJ2-3, reads KAGVTQTPRYLIKTRGQQVTLSCSPISGHRSVSWYQQTPGQGLQFLFEYFSETQRNKGNFPGRFSGRQFSNSRSEMNVSTLELGDSALYLCASLVGLAGVDTQYFGPGTRLTVL.

This clone was observed a single time. This chain connects TRBV19 to TRBJ1-1, with 10 bases lining up with TRBD1. In germline, CDR1 is LNHDA, CDR2 SQIVND (reference sequence). Trimming at V came to 9 bases and at J to 1 base, leaving 5 bases not matched to a gene. This CDR3 region has 14 residues. The CDR3 DNA reads TGTGCCAGCCGGGACAGGGGCCAGAACACTGAAGCTTTCTTT. Its protein is CASRDRGQNTEAFF. Drawing the rest from reference TRBV19 and TRBJ1-1, the complete variable domain is DGGITQSPKYLFRKEGQNVTLSCEQNLNHDAMYWYRQDPGQGLRLIYYSQIVNDFQKGDIAEGYSVSREKKESFPLTVTSAQKNPTAFYLCASRDRGQNTEAFFGQGTRLTVV.

The chain combines TRBV29-1 with TRBJ2-5; 8 bases are shared with TRBD1. Germline CDR1 SQVTM, CDR2 ANQGSEA. The junction had 7 bases not matched to a gene; V was cut back by 3 bases and J by 4 bases. CDR3 length: 14 amino acids. The chain's CDR3 is CSVDPGQGGETQYF. The DNA of the CDR3 is TGCAGCGTTGATCCTGGACAGGGAGGAGAGACCCAGTACTTC.

This clone came up a few times. In DNA, the CDR3 is TGTGCCAGCAGTCACAAAGCGGGAAGCATACTCTACGAGCAGTACTTC. Its protein is CASSHKAGSILYEQYF. The J gene is TRBJ2-7, the V gene TRBV28; 7 positions match TRBD2. V was clipped by 5 bases and J by 3 bases; unmatched bases: 13. The CDR3 consists of 16 residues. Germline V CDR1 and CDR2: MDHEN, SYDVKM.

This clone was recorded once. This chain uses TRBV27 with TRBJ2-1, with 14 bases that match TRBD2. Germline assignment: CDR1 MNHEY and CDR2 SMNVEV (reference sequence). The CDR3 has 16 amino acids. The J segment lost 0 bases and the V segment lost 5 bases, leaving 0 bases of the junction unmatched. CDR3 in amino acids: CASSGTSGGSYNEQFF. The CDR3 DNA reads TGTGCCAGCAGTGGGACTAGCGGGGGCTCCTACAATGAGCAGTTCTTC.

V usage is TRBV19 and J usage is TRBJ1-5, with a possible D match to TRBD1 (6 bases). V shed 5 bases and J shed 4 bases, with 15 bases lying between them. CDR1 LNHDA and CDR2 SQIVND come from the germline V gene (reference sequence). This CDR3 is 15 amino acids long. The CDR3 sequence is CASSPGTRGNQPQHF. In DNA, the CDR3 is TGTGCCAGTAGTCCCGGGACAAGGGGTAATCAGCCCCAGCATTTT.

The V gene is TRBV18, the J gene TRBJ2-5; D is undetermined. The ends were cut back, 1 base at V and 5 bases at J, with 8 bases in the middle. Germline CDR1 and CDR2: KGHSH and LQKENI. The CDR3 contains 13 residues. The chain's CDR3 is CASSPRSEETQYF. CDR3 bases: TGTGCCAGCTCACCACGGTCCGAGGAGACCCAGTACTTC.

The chain carries TRBV27 and TRBJ1-1; 11 bases line up with TRBD1. Germline V gene lookup returns CDR1 MNHEY and CDR2 SMNVEV (reference sequence). With V trimmed by 5 bases and J by 5 bases, 10 bases remained unmatched. This CDR3 spans 16 amino acids. DNA for the CDR3: TGTGCCAGCAGTACGCTAGGACAGGGGGCCGGGACTGAAGCTTTCTTT. Translation gives CASSTLGQGAGTEAFF.

The J gene is TRBJ2-1, the V gene TRBV7-2, with TRBD2 matching 11 bases. Germline V CDR1 and CDR2: SGHTA, FQGNSA. This CDR3 is built from 17 residues. CDR3 residues: CVTGLAGGSLSYNEQFF. The CDR3 DNA sequence: TGTGTCACGGGGCTAGCGGGAGGATCCCTCTCCTACAATGAGCAGTTCTTC.

This clone has a handful of counts. The V gene is TRBV4-3, the J gene TRBJ2-1; perhaps TRBD2 as D (6 bases). V lost 0 bases to trimming and J lost 8 bases, with 17 bases between them. Germline V gene data show CDR1 as LGHNA and CDR2 as YSLEER. The CDR3 consists of 16 residues. CDR3 region: CASSQDWVGGIHEQFF. The CDR3 region has the DNA TGCGCCAGCAGCCAAGATTGGGTTGGGGGGATCCATGAGCAGTTCTTC.

Details on this clone: Its ends do not fully match the called genes, so a read error is possible. The chain couples TRBV4-3 to TRBJ1-5, with D possibly TRBD1 on 5 matching bases. This CDR3 spans 15 amino acids. CDR1 LGHNA and CDR2 YSLEER come from the germline V gene. The CDR3 spells CASSQDLRTNQPQNF. In nucleotides, the CDR3 is TGCGCCAGCAGCCAAGATCTGAGGACAAATCAGCCCCAGAATTTT.